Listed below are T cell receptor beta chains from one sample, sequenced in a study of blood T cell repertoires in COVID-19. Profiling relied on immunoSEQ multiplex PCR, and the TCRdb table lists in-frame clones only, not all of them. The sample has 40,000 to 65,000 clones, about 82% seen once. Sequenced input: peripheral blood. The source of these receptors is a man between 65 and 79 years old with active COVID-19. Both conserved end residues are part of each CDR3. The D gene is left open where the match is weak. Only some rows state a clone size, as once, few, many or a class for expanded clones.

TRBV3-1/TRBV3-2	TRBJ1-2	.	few	TGTGCCAGCAGCCCCATCGAGGGGGTTGGGGGCTACACCTTC	CASSPIEGVGGYTF
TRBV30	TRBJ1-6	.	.	TGTGCCTGGAGGGTGCAGGGGAAACCCCTCCACTTT	CAWRVQGKPLHF
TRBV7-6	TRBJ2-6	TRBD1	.	TGTGCCAGCAGCTTAGAGGCAGGGGGCTCTGGGGCCAACGTCCTGACTTTC	CASSLEAGGSGANVLTF
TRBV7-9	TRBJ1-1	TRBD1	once	TGTGCCAGCAGCCCTACGCAGACAGGGATGAACACTGAAGCTTTCTTT	CASSPTQTGMNTEAFF
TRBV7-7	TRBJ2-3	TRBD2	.	TGTGCCAGCAGCCTGAGCTCTAGCGGGGGAGAGCAGTATTTT	CASSLSSSGGEQYF
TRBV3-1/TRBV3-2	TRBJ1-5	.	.	TGTGCCAGCAGCCAAATGACAAATCAGCCCCAGCATTTT	CASSQMTNQPQHF
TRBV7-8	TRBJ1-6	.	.	TGTGCCAGCAGCTCCTCGGGACACTCAGATTCACCCCTCCACTTT	CASSSSGHSDSPLHF
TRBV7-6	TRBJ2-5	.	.	TGTGCCAGCAGCTTAGCCCTAACTAGCTTAGAGACCCAGTACTTC	CASSLALTSLETQYF
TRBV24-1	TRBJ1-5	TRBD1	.	TGTGCCACCACCTCCTCCCGGGACAGGGAAAAGCCCCAGCATTTT	CATTSSRDREKPQHF
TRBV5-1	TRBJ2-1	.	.	TGCGCCAGCAGCTTGGGTGGGCCCTCCTACAATGAGCAGTTCTTC	CASSLGGPSYNEQFF
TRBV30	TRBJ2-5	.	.	TGTGCCTGGAGAGGAGGGGCAGGGGAGACCCAGTACTTC	CAWRGGAGETQYF
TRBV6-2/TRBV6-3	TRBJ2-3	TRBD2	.	TGTGCCAGCAGCCAGGGACTAGCGGGGGCAAGCACAGATACGCAGTATTTT	CASSQGLAGASTDTQYF
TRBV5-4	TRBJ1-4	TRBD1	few	TGTGCCAGCAGCTCTCCGGGACAGGGGGGTGAAAAACTGTTTTTT	CASSSPGQGGEKLFF
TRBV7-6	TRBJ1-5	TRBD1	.	TGTGCCAGCAGCCCAACAGGGGCTCAGCCCCAGCATTTT	CASSPTGAQPQHF
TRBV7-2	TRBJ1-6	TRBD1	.	TGTGCCAGCAGCCAGGGACAGGGGAATAATTCACCCCTCCACTTT	CASSQGQGNNSPLHF
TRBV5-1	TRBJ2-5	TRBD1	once	TGCGCCAGCTCTCGGACAGGGGAAGAGACCCAGTACTTC	CASSRTGEETQYF
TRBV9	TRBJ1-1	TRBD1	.	TGTGCCAGCAGCTCCCGGACAGGGGGCATCACTGAAGCTTTCTTT	CASSSRTGGITEAFF
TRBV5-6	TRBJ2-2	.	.	TGTGCCAGCAGCTTGGGACGCGAAGGGAGCTACACCGGGGAGCTGTTTTTT	CASSLGREGSYTGELFF
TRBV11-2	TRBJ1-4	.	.	TGTGCCAGCAGCTTAGATCCGGGGATCGATGAAAAACTGTTTTTT	CASSLDPGIDEKLFF
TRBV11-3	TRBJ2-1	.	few	TGTGCCAGCAGCTTAGTGGTCAGCGTACATAATGAGCAGTTCTTC	CASSLVVSVHNEQFF
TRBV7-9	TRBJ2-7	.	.	TGTGCCAGCAGCCCGAGAATCTACGAGCAGTACTTC	CASSPRIYEQYF
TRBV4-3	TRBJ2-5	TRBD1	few	TGCGCCAGCAGCCCCTACAGGGGGCAGGAGACCCAGTACTTC	CASSPYRGQETQYF
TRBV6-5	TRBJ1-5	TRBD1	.	TGTGCCAGCAGTTGGGACAGTTATCAGCCCCAGCATTTT	CASSWDSYQPQHF
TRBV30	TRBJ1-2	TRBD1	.	TGTGCCTGGAGTAGAAAAGGGGGCGCTGGCTACACCTTC	CAWSRKGGAGYTF
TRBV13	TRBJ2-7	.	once	TGTGCCAGCAGCCGTGCCGGGAGCTACGAGCAGTACTTC	CASSRAGSYEQYF
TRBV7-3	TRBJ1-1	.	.	TGTGCCAGCAGTCCAGCGGGCGGGGACACTGAAGCTTTCTTT	CASSPAGGDTEAFF
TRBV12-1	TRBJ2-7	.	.	TGTGCCAGCAGCGCCCCTTCGAGGGCGGGGGAGCAGTACTTC	CASSAPSRAGEQYF
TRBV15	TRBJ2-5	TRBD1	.	TGTGCCACCAGCACACCTCGGACAGGGACCGAGACCCAGTACTTC	CATSTPRTGTETQYF
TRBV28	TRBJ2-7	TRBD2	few	TGTGCCAGCCGAGGGACTAGCGGGGGGGACTACGAGCAGTACTTC	CASRGTSGGDYEQYF
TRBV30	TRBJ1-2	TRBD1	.	TGTGCCTGGAGATTTCGGACAGGGGATGGCTACACCTTC	CAWRFRTGDGYTF
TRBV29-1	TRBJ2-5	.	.	TGCAGCTCCCGGGACATCGGTCTAAGGAGAAAAGAGACCCAGTACTTC	CSSRDIGLRRKETQYF
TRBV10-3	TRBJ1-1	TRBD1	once	TGTGCCATCAGATACAGGGGGCCGAGCACTGAAGCTTTCTTT	CAIRYRGPSTEAFF
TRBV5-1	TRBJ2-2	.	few	TGCGCCAGCAGCAGGACCGGAGGCAACGTTAGAAGGGACACCGGGGAGCTGTTTTTT	CASSRTGGNVRRDTGELFF
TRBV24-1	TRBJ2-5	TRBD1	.	TGTGCCACCAGTGATTCCCGGGACAGGGGGCGGCAAGAGACCCAGTACTTC	CATSDSRDRGRQETQYF
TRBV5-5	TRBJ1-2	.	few	TGTGCCAGCAGCTTTGCCGCTTTAGGGGGCTATGGCTACACCTTC	CASSFAALGGYGYTF
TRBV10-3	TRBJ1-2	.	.	TGTGCCATCAGTTTCATTTCTTCGGATGGCTACACCTTC	CAISFISSDGYTF
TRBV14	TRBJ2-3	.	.	TGTGCCAGCAGCCCGGACCGGACACCCACCACAGATACGCAGTATTTT	CASSPDRTPTTDTQYF
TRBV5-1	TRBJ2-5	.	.	TGCGCCAGCAGCTTGGGACAGCAAGAGACCCAGTACTTC	CASSLGQQETQYF
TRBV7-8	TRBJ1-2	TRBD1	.	TGTGCCAGCAGGGTGGGGGGACAGGGCGGTGGCTACACCTTC	CASRVGGQGGGYTF
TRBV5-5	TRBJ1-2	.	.	TGTGCCAGCAGCTTGGCTCTAACCTATGGCTACACCTTC	CASSLALTYGYTF
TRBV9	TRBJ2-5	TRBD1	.	TGTGCCAGCAGCGTAGAAGGGGACAGAGAGACCCAGTACTTC	CASSVEGDRETQYF
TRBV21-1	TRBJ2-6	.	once	TGTGCCAGCAGGATAAGACAGGGATCCAACGTCCTGACTTTC	CASRIRQGSNVLTF
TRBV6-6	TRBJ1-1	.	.	TGTGCCAGCAGTTTACACTCGGGCACTGAAGCTTTCTTT	CASSLHSGTEAFF
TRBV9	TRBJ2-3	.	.	TGTGCCAGCAGCGTAGCAGGGGGGACCTTTTTGGGAGATACGCAGTATTTT	CASSVAGGTFLGDTQYF
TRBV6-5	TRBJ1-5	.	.	TGTGCCAGCAGAGGGGTGGGCAATCAGCCCCAGCATTTT	CASRGVGNQPQHF
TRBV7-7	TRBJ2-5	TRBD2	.	TGTGCTAGCAGCTCTCAAGCGGGGTCGGAGACCCAGTACTTC	CASSSQAGSETQYF
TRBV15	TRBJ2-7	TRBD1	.	TGTGCCACGGGGGGGACAGGGGACAGCTACGAGCAGTACTTC	CATGGTGDSYEQYF
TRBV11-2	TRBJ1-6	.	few	TGTGCCAGCAGCTACCCAGGAGGGCCCCTCCACTTT	CASSYPGGPLHF
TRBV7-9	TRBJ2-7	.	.	TGTGCCAGCAGTCCAGGGGTAAGGGAGCAGTACTTC	CASSPGVREQYF
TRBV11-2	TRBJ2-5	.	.	TGTGCCAGCAGCCCGCGCGTCTACCAAGAGACCCAGTACTTC	CASSPRVYQETQYF
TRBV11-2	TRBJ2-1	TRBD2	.	TGTGCCAGCAGCCCCTCCGCGGGGGAGGCCTACAATGAGCAGTTCTTC	CASSPSAGEAYNEQFF
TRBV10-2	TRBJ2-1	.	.	TGCGCCAGCAGTACGGGGCCAACAGGGTTCAATGAGCAGTTCTTC	CASSTGPTGFNEQFF
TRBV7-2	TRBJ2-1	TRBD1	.	TGTGCCAGCAGCGACCAGGGACAGGGGGGTTTTGAGCAGTTCTTC	CASSDQGQGGFEQFF